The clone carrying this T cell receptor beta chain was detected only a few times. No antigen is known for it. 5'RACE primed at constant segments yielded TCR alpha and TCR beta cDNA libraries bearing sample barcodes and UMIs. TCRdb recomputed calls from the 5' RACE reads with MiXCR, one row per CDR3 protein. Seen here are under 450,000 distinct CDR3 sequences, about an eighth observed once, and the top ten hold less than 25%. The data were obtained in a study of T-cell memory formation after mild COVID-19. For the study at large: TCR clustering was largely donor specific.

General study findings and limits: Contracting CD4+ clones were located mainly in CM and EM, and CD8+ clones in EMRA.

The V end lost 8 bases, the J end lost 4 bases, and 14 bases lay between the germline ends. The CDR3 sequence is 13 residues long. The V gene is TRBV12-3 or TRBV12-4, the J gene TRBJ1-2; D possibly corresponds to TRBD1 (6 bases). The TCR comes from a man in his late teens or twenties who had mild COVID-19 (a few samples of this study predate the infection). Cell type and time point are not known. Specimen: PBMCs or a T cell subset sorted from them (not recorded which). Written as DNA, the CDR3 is TGTGCCAGCTCCTTCAGGGGAATCTATGGCTACACCTTC. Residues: CASSFRGIYGYTF.